The 4 T cell receptor beta chains reported below all come from one sample, sequenced in a study of T cells expressing NK-cell markers. From the 5' RACE reads, TCRdb lists one entry per CDR3 protein and no DNA. This table holds roughly 450,000 distinct CDR3 sequences. What was sequenced was blood T cells: a sorted CD56 or NKG2C T cell subset, CD4+ or CD8+ T cells, or bulk PBMC T cells (not recorded which). The receptors originated from a woman between 50 and 59 years old in good health.

The chain carries TRBV5-1 and TRBJ2-3; no DNA is available, so the TRBD2 call from TCRdb remains unchecked. From germline, CDR1 is SGHRS and CDR2 YFSETQ. This CDR3 spans 16 amino acids. The CDR3 loop reads CASSPTLAGVTDTQYF.

The chain carries TRBV13 and TRBJ1-1; the TCRdb call, TRBD1, lacks DNA for checking. CDR1 and CDR2 from the germline V gene are PRHDT and FYEKMQ (reference sequence). The CDR3 consists of 15 residues. The chain's CDR3 is CASSGRQGVSTEAFF. Full variable domain (remainder filled in from reference TRBV13 and TRBJ1-1): AAGVIQSPRHLIKEKRETATLKCYPIPRHDTVYWYQQGPGQDPQFLISFYEKMQSDKGSIPDRFSAQQFSDYHSELNMSSLELGDSALYFCASSGRQGVSTEAFFGQGTRLTVV.

This chain connects TRBV20-1 to TRBJ2-5; lacking DNA, the TRBD2 call made by TCRdb goes unchecked. The CDR3 totals 14 residues. The germline CDR1 and CDR2 sequences are DFQATT and SNEGSKA (reference sequence). The CDR3 sequence: CSARDETRTETQYF.

The rearrangement links TRBV30 to TRBJ1-1; lacking DNA, the TRBD1 call made by TCRdb goes unchecked. Germline loops: CDR1 GTSNPN, CDR2 SVGIG (reference sequence). The CDR3 runs 13 residues. CDR3 sequence reads: CAWSVIGRGKAFF.